These 18 T cell receptor beta chains originate from one sample sequenced in a study of graft-versus-host responses after intestinal transplantation. These TCRs are of unknown antigen specificity. The repertoire was sequenced with immunoSEQ multiplex PCR; TCRdb's copy has only in-frame clones and lacks some. The sample records around 50,000 clones, around 84% being singletons. The sample here was unstimulated CD4+ T cells sorted from spleen or lymph node cells, taken before transplant. These receptors were collected from a human donor who was the organ donor for an intestinal transplant.

CDR3 loop: CASSYDRGRAPLHF. As DNA, the CDR3 is TGTGCCAGCAGCTACGACAGGGGAAGGGCACCCCTCCACTTT. V gene TRBV5-4 combines with J gene TRBJ1-6, with 8 nucleotides matching TRBD1. Germline V gene data show CDR1 as SGHNT and CDR2 as YYREEE (reference sequence). CDR3 length: 14 amino acids. V was clipped by 3 bases and J by 11 bases; unmatched bases: 7. Based on the CDR3 plus reference TRBV5-4 and TRBJ1-6, the full variable domain is ETGVTQSPTHLIKTRGQQVTLRCSSQSGHNTVSWYQQALGQGPQFIFQYYREEENGRGNFPPRFSGLQFPNYSSELNVNALELDDSALYLCASSYDRGRAPLHFGNGTRLTVT.

This clone has only a few counts. The V gene is TRBV4-3, the J gene TRBJ2-5, with 14 bases fitting TRBD2. V lost 0 bases to trimming and J lost 7 bases; unmatched junction nucleotides: 16. The CDR3 is 20 amino acids. Looked up from germline, CDR1 is LGHNA and CDR2 is YSLEER. CDR3 in amino acids: CASSQEPPPMTSGGAGTQYF. The CDR3 DNA reads as TGCGCCAGCAGCCAAGAACCCCCTCCCATGACTAGCGGGGGGGCAGGGACCCAGTACTTC.

The genes are TRBV16 and TRBJ2-2; 11 positions match TRBD2. This CDR3 comprises 17 residues. The junction had 7 bases not matched to a gene; V was cut back by 3 bases and J by 4 bases. The germline CDR1 and CDR2 sequences are KGHSY and FQNENV. For the CDR3, the DNA is TGTGCCAGCAGCCATCATAGCGGGGGGGCGACCACCGGGGAGCTGTTTTTT. Protein product: CASSHHSGGATTGELFF.

The genes are TRBV18 and TRBJ2-5, with 7 bases identical to TRBD1. CDR1 and CDR2 from the germline V gene are KGHSH and LQKENI. CDR3 length equals 14 residues. J gave up 4 bases and V 3 bases, and 5 bases lay outside the gene matches. CDR3 protein: CASSPQTGRETQYF. The CDR3 DNA reads TGTGCCAGCTCACCCCAGACAGGGCGAGAGACCCAGTACTTC. The full variable domain, with the rest looked up from reference TRBV18 and TRBJ2-5, is NAGVMQNPRHLVRRRGQEARLRCSPMKGHSHVYWYRQLPEEGLKFMVYLQKENIIDESGMPKERFSAEFPKEGPSILRIQQVVRGDSAAYFCASSPQTGRETQYFGPGTRLLVL.

In nucleotides, the CDR3 is TGCGCCAGCAGTGACCTTGGGACTAGATACAATGAGCAGTTCTTC. Amino acid sequence: CASSDLGTRYNEQFF. This chain joins TRBV10-2 and TRBJ2-1; 8 nucleotides line up with TRBD2. Germline trimming cut 3 bases from V and 4 bases from J; bases unmatched to any gene: 5. CDR1 WSHSY and CDR2 SAAADI come from the germline V gene. The length of the CDR3 is 15 residues.

The gene calls are TRBV11-3 and TRBJ2-2; 8 bases agree with TRBD2. V was pared by 1 base and J by 4 bases, with 5 bases of the junction left unmatched. The V gene's germline CDR1 is SGHNT and CDR2 YENEEA. CDR3 length: 16 amino acids. CDR3 coding DNA: TGTGCCAGCAGCTTAGTTGGGCTAGCGGGCACCGGGGAGCTGTTTTTT. It specifies CASSLVGLAGTGELFF. The entire variable domain, with the rest obtained from reference TRBV11-3 and TRBJ2-2, is as follows: EAGVVQSPRYKIIEKKQPVAFWCNPISGHNTLYWYLQNLGQGPELLIRYENEEAVDDSQLPKDRFSAERLKGVDSTLKIQPAELGDSAVYLCASSLVGLAGTGELFFGEGSRLTVL.

V gene TRBV6-6 combines with J gene TRBJ2-4, with TRBD2 matching over 13 bases. The junction had 6 bases not matched to a gene; V was cut back by 8 bases and J by 5 bases. Germline CDR1 and CDR2: MNHNY and SVGAGI (reference sequence). This CDR3 contains 15 residues. For the CDR3, the DNA is TGTGCCAGCGGACTAGCGGGGGATTTTGAAAACATTCAGTACTTC. The encoded protein is CASGLAGDFENIQYF.

This chain uses TRBV27 with TRBJ2-3; TRBD1 is a possible D gene (5 bases). This CDR3 comprises 13 residues. The germline V and J ends were trimmed by 3 bases and 1 base, with 5 bases remaining between them. Germline-derived CDR1 and CDR2 are MNHEY and SMNVEV (reference sequence). The CDR3 coding sequence is TGTGCCAGCAGTTTGACAGGCACAGATACGCAGTATTTT. Protein sequence: CASSLTGTDTQYF.

J is TRBJ1-6 and V is TRBV14; the D gene is possibly TRBD1 (5 bases). CDR1 SGHDN and CDR2 FVKESK come from the germline V gene. CDR3 length equals 15 residues. Trimming removed 1 base at V and 7 bases at J, with 11 bases between. The CDR3 region has the DNA TGTGCCAGCAGCCAAGTAGGCAGGGTAAATTCACCCCTCCACTTT. The encoded protein is CASSQVGRVNSPLHF.

The chain is built from TRBV5-1 and TRBJ1-3, with 7 bases that match TRBD1. CDR1 is SGHRS, CDR2 YFSETQ, per germline. The CDR3 loop spans 15 amino acids. The V gene end was trimmed by 0 bases and the J gene end by 4 bases; junction bases not matched to a gene: 4. This chain's CDR3 is CASSLGTGSGNTIYF. CDR3 nucleotide sequence: TGCGCCAGCAGCTTGGGGACAGGATCCGGAAACACCATATATTTT.

This clone has just a few counts. The CDR3 DNA sequence: TGTGCCAGCAGTGCGCCCGACAGGGCGCGAATCTATGGCTACACCTTC. Protein: CASSAPDRARIYGYTF. The rearrangement joins TRBV2 to TRBJ1-2; TRBD1 matches at 7 bases. CDR3 length: 16 residues. Trimming took 4 bases from V and 4 from J; bases not matched to a gene: 12. CDR1 is SNHLY and CDR2 is FYNNEI in the germline V gene.

The chain recombines TRBV7-2 with TRBJ2-1, with 10 bases identical to TRBD2. V shed 2 bases and J 10 bases; nucleotides not matched to a gene: 8. Germline-derived CDR1 and CDR2 are SGHTA and FQGNSA. The CDR3 runs 15 residues. CDR3 protein: CASSLTAGGIGEQFF. The CDR3 DNA sequence: TGTGCCAGCAGCTTAACAGCGGGGGGGATAGGCGAGCAGTTCTTC.

This clone came up a few times. CDR3 in amino acids: CASSARSVTQYF. CDR3 nucleotides: TGTGCCAGCAGCGCCCGAAGCGTGACCCAGTACTTC. The chain links TRBV7-8 to TRBJ2-5, with D unresolved. Germline CDR1 is SGHVS and CDR2 is FQNEAQ. Trimming pared 5 bases from V and 7 bases from J, leaving 11 bases between. CDR3 length equals 12 residues.

This CDR3 reads CASSQGLAGAYNEQFF. The CDR3 DNA reads as TGTGCCAGCAGCCAAGGACTAGCGGGAGCCTACAATGAGCAGTTCTTC. The chain links TRBV4-2 to TRBJ2-1; 12 nucleotides match TRBD2. Per the germline V gene, CDR1 is LGHNA and CDR2 is YNFKEQ. J was trimmed by 2 bases and V by 1 base; bases with no gene match: 0. This CDR3 comprises 16 residues.

DNA of the CDR3: TGTGCCAGTAGTATAAGGACAGGCTACACCTTC. As protein: CASSIRTGYTF. V gene TRBV19 combines with J gene TRBJ1-2; TRBD1 is a possible D gene (5 bases). V lost 2 bases, J lost 8 bases, and 6 bases lay in between. The CDR3 contains 11 residues. Germline assignment: CDR1 LNHDA and CDR2 SQIVND (reference sequence).

The chain recombines TRBV18 with TRBJ1-2; a weak D match, TRBD1 (5 bases). Germline CDR1 KGHSH, CDR2 LQKENI. This CDR3 is 15 amino acids long. V was clipped by 2 bases and J by 2 bases, with 12 bases between them. This chain's CDR3 is CASSPRTGENYGYTF. As DNA, the CDR3 is TGTGCCAGCTCACCAAGAACAGGAGAGAACTATGGCTACACCTTC.

A remark on this clone: At one end the junction does not follow the germline gene, possibly because of a read error. This chain links TRBV11-1 with TRBJ2-2; 14 nucleotides agree with TRBD2. Looked up from germline, CDR1 is SGHAT and CDR2 is FQDESV (reference sequence). The CDR3 loop spans 17 amino acids. The CDR3 region is CASSPPGTSGSTGGLFF. CDR3 sequence (DNA): TGTGCCAGCAGCCCCCCCGGGACTAGCGGGAGCACCGGGGGGCTGTTTTTT.

About this clone itself: One end of the junction does not line up with germline, which may come from a read error. Other DNA sequences of this sample code for an identical CDR3. The chain recombines TRBV6-6 with TRBJ2-7; TRBD1 or TRBD2 may be the D gene (5 bases each). CDR3 length equals 14 residues. Germline V lookup: CDR1 MNHNY, CDR2 SVGAGI (reference sequence). CDR3 sequence: CVSSFPGGGYEQYF. In nucleotides, the CDR3 is TGTGTCAGCAGTTTTCCTGGGGGTGGGTACGAGCAGTACTTC.